What follows is one T cell receptor (beta chain) and its context. Its antigen is currently unknown. From the 5' RACE reads, TCRdb lists one entry per CDR3 protein and no DNA. The sample includes some 460,000 distinct CDR3 sequences. This CDR3 has 14 amino acids. The germline V gene encodes CDR1 MGHRA and CDR2 YSYEKL. The sample belongs to a study of T cells expressing NK-cell markers. Across the study: Most of the eight sequenced donors tested HCMV-seropositive; one tested seronegative. Findings and limits, study-wide: What remained unclear was the HCMV specificity of expanded NKG2C+ T cell clones.

The sample comprised blood T cells: a sorted CD56 or NKG2C T cell subset, CD4+ or CD8+ T cells, or bulk PBMC T cells (not recorded which). This sequence originates from a woman in her 50s in good health. This chain joins TRBV4-1 and TRBJ1-5. This CDR3 is CASSQSGTGMPQHF.